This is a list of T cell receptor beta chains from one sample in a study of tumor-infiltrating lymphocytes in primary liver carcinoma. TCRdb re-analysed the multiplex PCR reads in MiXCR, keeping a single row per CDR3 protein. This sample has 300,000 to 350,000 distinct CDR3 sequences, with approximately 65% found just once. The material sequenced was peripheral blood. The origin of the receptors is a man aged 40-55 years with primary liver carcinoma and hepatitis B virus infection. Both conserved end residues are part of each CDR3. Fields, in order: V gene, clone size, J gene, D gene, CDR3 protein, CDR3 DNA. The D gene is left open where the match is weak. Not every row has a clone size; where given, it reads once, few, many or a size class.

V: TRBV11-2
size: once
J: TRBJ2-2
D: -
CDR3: CASSLEIGLAGQLFF
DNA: TGTGCCAGCAGCTTAGAAATCGGTTTGGCCGGGCAGCTGTTTTTT

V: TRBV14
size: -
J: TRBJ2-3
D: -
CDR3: CASRPTGGGSRNTQYF
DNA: TGTGCCAGCAGACCTACCGGGGGCGGGAGCAGAAATACGCAGTATTTT

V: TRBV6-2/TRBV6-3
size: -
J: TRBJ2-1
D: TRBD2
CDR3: CASRTTGLANYNERFF
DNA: TGTGCCAGCAGAACAACAGGACTAGCGAACTACAATGAGCGGTTCTTC

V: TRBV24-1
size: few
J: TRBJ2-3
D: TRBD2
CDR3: CATSPGGPSGRAGSSDTQYF
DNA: TGTGCCACCAGCCCGGGAGGACCTAGCGGGAGGGCCGGTAGTTCAGATACGCAGTATTTT

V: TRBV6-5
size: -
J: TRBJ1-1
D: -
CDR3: CASNHRTLVVEAFF
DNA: TGTGCCAGCAATCATCGCACCCTAGTTGTAGAAGCTTTCTTT

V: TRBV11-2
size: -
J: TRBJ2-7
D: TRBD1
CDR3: CAGTPRDSFYEQYF
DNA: TGTGCCGGCACCCCCCGGGACAGCTTCTACGAGCAGTACTTC

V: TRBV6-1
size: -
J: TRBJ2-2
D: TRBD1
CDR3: CASSWRTGTNTGELFF
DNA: TGTGCCAGCAGTTGGCGGACAGGAACAAACACCGGGGAGCTGTTTTTT

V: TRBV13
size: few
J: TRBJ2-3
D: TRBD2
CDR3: CASSRISGRLTDTQYF
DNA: TGTGCCAGCAGCCGCATTAGCGGGAGGCTCACAGATACGCAGTATTTT

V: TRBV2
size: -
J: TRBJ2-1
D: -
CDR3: CASNLGRATDEQFF
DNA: TGTGCCAGCAATCTCGGACGAGCTACAGATGAGCAGTTCTTC

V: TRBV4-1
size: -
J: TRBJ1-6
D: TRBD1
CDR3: CASMDRGGNSPLHF
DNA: TGCGCCAGCATGGACAGGGGAGGTAATTCACCCCTCCACTTT

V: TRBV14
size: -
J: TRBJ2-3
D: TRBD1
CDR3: CASSLRTGGVNTQYF
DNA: TGTGCCAGCAGCCTTCGGACAGGGGGCGTGAATACGCAGTATTTT

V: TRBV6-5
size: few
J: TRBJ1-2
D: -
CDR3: CASSPHTNYGYTF
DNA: TGTGCCAGCAGCCCACATACTAACTATGGCTACACCTTC

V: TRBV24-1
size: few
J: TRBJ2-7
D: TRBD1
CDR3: CATSANDRDDLEQYF
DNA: TGTGCCACCAGTGCCAACGACAGGGACGACCTTGAGCAGTACTTC

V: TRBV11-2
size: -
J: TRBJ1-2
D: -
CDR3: CASSLSEIYYDYTF
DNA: TGTGCCAGTAGCTTGTCAGAAATCTACTATGACTACACCTTC

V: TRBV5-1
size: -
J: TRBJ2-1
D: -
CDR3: CASSLGSVDAQFF
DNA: TGCGCCAGCAGCTTGGGGTCTGTAGATGCGCAGTTCTTC

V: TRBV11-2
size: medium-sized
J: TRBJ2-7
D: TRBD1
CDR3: CASSSLLGDRGSYEQYF
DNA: TGTGCCAGCAGCTCTCTATTAGGGGACAGGGGATCCTACGAGCAGTACTTC

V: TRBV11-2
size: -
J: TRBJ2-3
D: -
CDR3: CASNLDLPGNTDTQYF
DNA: TGTGCCAGCAACTTAGATCTGCCGGGAAACACAGATACGCAATATTTT

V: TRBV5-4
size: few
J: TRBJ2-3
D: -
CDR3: CASSPAAAGSTDTQYF
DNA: TGTGCCAGCAGCCCCGCCGCAGCGGGTAGCACAGATACGCAGTATTTT

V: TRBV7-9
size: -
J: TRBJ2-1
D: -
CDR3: CASSPSGQINEQFF
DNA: TGTGCCAGCAGCCCAAGTGGACAGATTAATGAGCAGTTCTTC

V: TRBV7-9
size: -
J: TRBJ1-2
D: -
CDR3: CISSFSWGHLGGYTF
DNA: TGTATCAGCAGCTTCAGTTGGGGCCACCTTGGGGGCTACACCTTC

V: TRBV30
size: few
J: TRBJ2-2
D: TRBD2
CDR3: CAWRSKLAGVVGELFF
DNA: TGTGCCTGGAGGTCAAAACTAGCGGGAGTCGTCGGGGAGCTGTTTTTT

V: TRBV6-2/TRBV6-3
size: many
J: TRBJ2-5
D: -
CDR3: CASAGGVRETQYF
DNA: TGTGCCAGCGCAGGGGGGGTAAGAGAGACCCAGTACTTC

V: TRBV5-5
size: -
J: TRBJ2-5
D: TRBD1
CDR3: CVSSATGDQGTQYF
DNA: TGTGTCAGCAGCGCCACAGGGGATCAAGGGACCCAGTACTTC

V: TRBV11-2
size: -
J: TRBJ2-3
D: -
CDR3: CTSSLAAVSTDTQYF
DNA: TGTACTAGCAGCTTAGCGGCGGTTAGCACAGATACGCAGTATTTT

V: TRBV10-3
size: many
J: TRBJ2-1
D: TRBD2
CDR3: CAISEFAGGPVNEQFF
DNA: TGTGCCATCAGTGAGTTTGCGGGAGGGCCGGTAAATGAGCAGTTCTTC

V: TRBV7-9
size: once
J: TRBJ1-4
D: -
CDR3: CASSPPRQTNEKLFF
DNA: TGTGCCAGCAGCCCCCCAAGGCAAACTAATGAAAAACTGTTTTTT

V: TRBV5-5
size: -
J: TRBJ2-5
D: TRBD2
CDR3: CASSFLGGRAEETQYF
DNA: TGTGCCAGCAGCTTTTTGGGGGGGAGGGCCGAAGAGACCCAGTACTTC

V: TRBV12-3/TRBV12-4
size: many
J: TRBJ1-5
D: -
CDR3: CASSLADQPQHF
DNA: TGTGCCAGCAGTTTGGCAGACCAGCCCCAGCATTTT

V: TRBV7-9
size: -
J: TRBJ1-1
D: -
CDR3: CVSSPSSDDTEVFF
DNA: TGTGTCAGCAGCCCTAGCTCCGATGACACTGAAGTTTTCTTT

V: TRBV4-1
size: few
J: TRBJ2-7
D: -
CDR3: CASSQAEGGPSYEQYF
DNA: TGCGCCAGCAGCCAAGCGGAGGGGGGACCCTCCTACGAGCAGTACTTC

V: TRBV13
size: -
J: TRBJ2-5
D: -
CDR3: CASSDTRVQETQYF
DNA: TGTGCCAGCAGCGACACGCGTGTCCAAGAGACCCAGTACTTC

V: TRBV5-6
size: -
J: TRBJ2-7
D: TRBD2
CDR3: CASSLRLAGDPSYEQYF
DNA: TGTGCCAGCAGCCTGCGACTAGCGGGAGACCCCTCCTACGAGCAGTACTTC

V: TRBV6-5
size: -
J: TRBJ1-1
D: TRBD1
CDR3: CASSPGTGVEAFF
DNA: TGTGCCAGCAGTCCCGGGACAGGGGTCGAAGCTTTCTTT

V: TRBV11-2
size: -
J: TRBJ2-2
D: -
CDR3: CTSIRGNTGELFF
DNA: TGTACCAGCATCCGGGGCAACACCGGGGAGCTGTTTTTT

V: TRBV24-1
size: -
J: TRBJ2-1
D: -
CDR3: CATSHYLQSSYNEQFF
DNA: TGTGCCACCAGTCATTACTTGCAGAGCTCCTACAATGAGCAGTTCTTC

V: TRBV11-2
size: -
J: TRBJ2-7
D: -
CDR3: CASNSGTVYEQCF
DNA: TGTGCCAGCAACTCGGGGACCGTATACGAGCAGTGCTTC

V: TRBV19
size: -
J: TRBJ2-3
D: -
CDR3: CASSPRTLADTQYF
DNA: TGTGCCAGTAGTCCACGGACTCTGGCAGATACGCAGTATTTT

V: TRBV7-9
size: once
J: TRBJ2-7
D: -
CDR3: CASSPAGVDSYEQYF
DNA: TGTGCCAGCAGCCCCGCCGGCGTGGATTCCTACGAGCAGTACTTC

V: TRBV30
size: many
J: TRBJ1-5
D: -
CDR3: CAWSDNSNQPQHF
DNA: TGTGCCTGGAGTGACAATAGCAATCAGCCCCAGCATTTT

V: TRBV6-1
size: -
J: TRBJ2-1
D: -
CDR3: CASSEQLWGPAPYNEQFF
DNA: TGTGCCAGCAGTGAACAACTGTGGGGGCCTGCCCCCTACAATGAACAGTTCTTC

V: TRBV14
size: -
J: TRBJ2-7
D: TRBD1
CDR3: CANSPGQGENEQYF
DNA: TGTGCCAACAGCCCGGGACAGGGAGAGAACGAGCAGTACTTC

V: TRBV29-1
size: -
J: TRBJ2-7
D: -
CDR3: CSVRWGSYEQYF
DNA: TGCAGCGTTCGGTGGGGCTCCTACGAGCAGTACTTC

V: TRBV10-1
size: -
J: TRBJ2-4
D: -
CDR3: CARRGGRSAKDIQYF
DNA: TGCGCCAGAAGGGGGGGTCGATCAGCCAAAGACATTCAGTACTTC

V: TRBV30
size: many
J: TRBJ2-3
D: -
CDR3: CAWTGDFTQYF
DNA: TGTGCCTGGACAGGGGACTTTACGCAGTATTTT

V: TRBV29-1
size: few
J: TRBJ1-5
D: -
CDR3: CSVGGAGQPQHF
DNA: TGCAGCGTTGGCGGGGCGGGGCAGCCCCAGCATTTT

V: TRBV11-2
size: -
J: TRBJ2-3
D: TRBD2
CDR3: CVSSHRLVGGSSTDTQYF
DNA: TGTGTCAGCAGCCACAGACTAGTGGGAGGGTCTAGCACAGATACGCAGTATTTT

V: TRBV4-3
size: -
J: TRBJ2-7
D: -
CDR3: CDSSQEAVGATYEQYF
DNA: TGCGACAGCAGCCAAGAAGCGGTAGGGGCTACCTACGAACAGTACTTC

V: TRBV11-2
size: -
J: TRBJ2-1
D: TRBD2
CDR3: CASSIRTSGICNEQFF
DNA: TGTGCTAGCAGCATACGTACTAGCGGGATATGCAATGAGCAGTTCTTC

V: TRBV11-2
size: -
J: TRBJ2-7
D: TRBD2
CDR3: CASSLGGTRVYEQYF
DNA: TGTGCCAGCAGCTTAGGCGGGACTAGAGTTTACGAGCAGTACTTC

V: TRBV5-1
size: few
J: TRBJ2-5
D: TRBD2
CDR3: CATNGGTLQETQYF
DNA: TGCGCTACAAACGGGGGGACCCTTCAAGAGACCCAGTACTTC

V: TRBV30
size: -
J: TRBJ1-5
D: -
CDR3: CAWSVRGNQPQHF
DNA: TGTGCCTGGAGTGTTCGGGGTAATCAGCCCCAGCATTTT

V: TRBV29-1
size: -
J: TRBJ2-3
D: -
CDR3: CSVGSYSRPDTQYF
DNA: TGCAGCGTTGGGTCCTATTCACGTCCAGATACGCAGTATTTT

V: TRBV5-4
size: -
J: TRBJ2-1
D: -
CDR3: CASSHAAASSYIEQFF
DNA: TGTGCCAGCAGTCACGCCGCGGCGAGCTCCTACATTGAGCAGTTCTTC

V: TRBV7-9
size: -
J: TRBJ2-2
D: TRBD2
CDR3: CASSLASGVNTGELFF
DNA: TGTGCCAGCAGCTTAGCTAGCGGGGTTAACACCGGGGAGCTGTTTTTT